These 27 T cell receptor beta chains share one sample of origin, sequenced in a study of shared clonotypes between healthy human individuals. Cells designated naive CD8 were CD45RO-negative and were positively selected for CCR7, with terminally differentiated effector memory CD45RA+ cells excluded. Sequencing used immunoSEQ multiplex PCR; TCRdb keeps in-frame clones, though not all of them. The sample holds some 2.1 million clones, roughly 94% seen once. The sample was naive CD8+ T cells sorted from blood. All receptors derive from a man younger than 35 in good health.

V usage is TRBV27 and J usage is TRBJ2-1; D ambiguous. Germline V lookup: CDR1 MNHEY, CDR2 SMNVEV (reference sequence). V was cut by 4 bases and J by 5 bases, with 9 bases left in between. This CDR3 has 13 residues. CDR3 coding DNA: TGTGCCAGCAGTTACGTGAGCCACAATGAGCAGTTCTTC. It codes for CASSYVSHNEQFF.

The CDR3 loop reads CASSLNYATDKQYF. The CDR3 nucleotides are TGTGCCAGCAGTTTAAACTACGCGACAGATAAGCAGTACTTC. The rearrangement joins TRBV28 to TRBJ2-7; TRBD1 is a possible D gene (5 bases). The V end lost 2 bases, the J end lost 8 bases, and 16 bases lay between the germline ends. CDR1 and CDR2 from the germline V gene are MDHEN and SYDVKM. The CDR3 consists of 14 residues.

The genes are TRBV13 and TRBJ2-2, with D maybe TRBD2 (5 bases). The CDR3 extends over 14 amino acids. Per the germline V gene, CDR1 is PRHDT and CDR2 is FYEKMQ (reference sequence). V gave up 5 bases and J gave up 6 bases, with 13 bases separating them. Here the CDR3 DNA reads TGTGCCAGCAGCCTGAGCGGACCCCCCGGGGAGCTGTTTTTT. This sequence encodes CASSLSGPPGELFF.

The gene calls are TRBV6-1 and TRBJ2-1; a possible D gene is TRBD2 (7 bases). The CDR3 extends over 16 amino acids. Germline values: CDR1 MNHNS, CDR2 SASEGT. Trimming left V 2 bases short and J 7 bases short, with 18 bases between. The CDR3 nucleotides are TGTGCCAGCAGTGAATCAACCGGGGGGCTTGGGAATGAGCAGTTCTTC. Residues: CASSESTGGLGNEQFF.

This chain links TRBV27 with TRBJ1-6, with D tentatively TRBD1 (6 bases). The CDR3 extends over 15 amino acids. Deletions cut 3 bases from V and 7 bases from J, with 13 bases between. CDR1 MNHEY and CDR2 SMNVEV come from the germline V gene (reference sequence). The CDR3 DNA follows: TGTGCCAGCAGTTTTCGGGGGGCAGAAAATTCACCCCTCCACTTT. This sequence encodes CASSFRGAENSPLHF.

The chain joins TRBV6-5 to TRBJ1-3, with D unresolved. The CDR3 extends over 15 amino acids. Trimming removed 6 bases at V and 0 bases at J, with 12 bases between. Germline V lookup: CDR1 MNHEY, CDR2 SVGAGI. CDR3 nucleotides: TGTGCCAGCAGCCCTTCAGCGTTCTCTGGAAACACCATATATTTT. Translated, it gives CASSPSAFSGNTIYF.

Regarding this clone: Distinct nucleotide sequences in the sample also encode this CDR3. V gene TRBV28 combines with J gene TRBJ2-3; weak D call: TRBD2 (7 bases). Trimming took off 1 base at V and 6 bases at J, with 11 bases between the two ends. This CDR3 region has 14 residues. Germline V gives CDR1 MDHEN, CDR2 SYDVKM. This chain's CDR3 is CASSLSGGPDTQYF. In DNA form, the CDR3 reads TGTGCCAGCAGTTTATCGGGGGGCCCCGATACGCAGTATTTT.

This chain connects TRBV30 to TRBJ2-7, with D maybe TRBD2 (6 bases). Germline V CDR1 and CDR2: GTSNPN, SVGIG (reference sequence). V was clipped by 3 bases and J by 5 bases, with 20 bases between them. The CDR3 is 15 residues long. The CDR3 DNA reads as TGTGCCTGGAGCGGACTCGGGACTCGCAGGGACGAGCAGTACTTC. Protein sequence: CAWSGLGTRRDEQYF.

For this clone: Different DNA sequences within this sample yield the same CDR3. J is TRBJ2-2 and V is TRBV6-5; TRBD1 aligns across 7 bases. The CDR3 runs 15 residues. V dropped 0 bases and J dropped 5; count of bases not matched to a gene: 3. Per the germline V gene, CDR1 is MNHEY and CDR2 is SVGAGI. The CDR3 sequence is CASSYSGGGTGELFF. CDR3 in DNA: TGTGCCAGCAGTTACTCAGGGGGCGGGACCGGGGAGCTGTTTTTT.

The chain links TRBV27 to TRBJ2-2; TRBD2 matches at 11 bases. The CDR3 length is 18 residues. Trimming at V came to 5 bases and at J to 2 bases, leaving 10 bases not matched to a gene. Per germline, CDR1 MNHEY and CDR2 SMNVEV (reference sequence). Here the CDR3 DNA reads TGTGCCAGCAGTCCCCTCACTAGCGGGAGTATCAACACCGGGGAGCTGTTTTTT. Its translation: CASSPLTSGSINTGELFF.

The V gene is TRBV27, the J gene TRBJ2-3; the match to TRBD2 covers 10 bases. The CDR3 sequence is 17 residues long. Per germline, CDR1 MNHEY and CDR2 SMNVEV (reference sequence). Germline trimming cut 2 bases from V and 5 bases from J; bases unmatched to any gene: 10. As DNA, the CDR3 is TGTGCCAGCAGTTTACGCCGAGCGGGAGGGCCGGGAGATACGCAGTATTTT. Translated, it gives CASSLRRAGGPGDTQYF.

This sequence joins TRBV27 and TRBJ2-7, with TRBD2 matching over 10 bases. The CDR3 covers 15 residues. The V and J ends lost 0 bases and 3 bases, in that order; junction bases with no gene match: 2. Germline CDR1 MNHEY, CDR2 SMNVEV (reference sequence). The CDR3 loop is CASSLSERGGYEQYF. DNA for the CDR3: TGTGCCAGCAGTTTATCTGAGCGGGGGGGCTACGAGCAGTACTTC.

Here the CDR3 DNA reads TGCGCCAGCAGCCAAGGGGTGGGAGGGCCCTCCTACAATGAGCAGTTCTTC. This codes for CASSQGVGGPSYNEQFF. The chain couples TRBV4-3 to TRBJ2-1; 7 bases are shared with TRBD2. This CDR3 region has 17 residues. Germline loops: CDR1 LGHNA, CDR2 YSLEER. V lost 1 base and J lost 0; bases outside the gene matches: 6.

The chain combines TRBV2 with TRBJ2-7, with 7 nucleotides matching TRBD1. The CDR3 runs 14 residues. Germline values: CDR1 SNHLY, CDR2 FYNNEI. J was trimmed by 2 bases and V by 11 bases; bases with no gene match: 12. The CDR3 DNA follows: TGTGCCGGTGCCGGGACAGAGACCACCTACGAGCAGTACTTC. This sequence encodes CAGAGTETTYEQYF.

The chain combines TRBV9 with TRBJ2-3, with unresolved D. The CDR3 extends over 18 amino acids. The germline CDR1 and CDR2 sequences are SGDLS and YYNGEE. Trimming took 0 bases from V and 2 from J, leaving 19 bases between them. In nucleotides, the CDR3 is TGTGCCAGCAGCGTAGCAGGCAAGAGTAGGTTGATCACAGATACGCAGTATTTT. Its protein product is CASSVAGKSRLITDTQYF.

The chain carries TRBV4-1 and TRBJ2-1; D is unresolved. This CDR3 is 15 amino acids long. Germline V lookup: CDR1 MGHRA, CDR2 YSYEKL. Trimming removed 8 bases at V and 0 bases at J, with 14 bases between. The CDR3 reads CASARAQSSYNEQFF. In DNA, the CDR3 is TGCGCCAGCGCAAGGGCGCAAAGCTCCTACAATGAGCAGTTCTTC.

The chain recombines TRBV5-8 with TRBJ1-1, with 9 bases aligning to TRBD1. Germline V gene sequence: CDR1 SGHTS, CDR2 YDEGEE. V lost 1 base to trimming and J lost 4 bases; unmatched junction nucleotides: 2. The CDR3 contains 14 residues. The CDR3 DNA reads TGTGCCAGCAGCTTGACAGGGGGCTTCACTGAAGCTTTCTTT. This gives the protein CASSLTGGFTEAFF.

This clone was counted once. The rearrangement joins TRBV5-1 to TRBJ2-2, with TRBD2 matching over 12 bases. J was trimmed by 4 bases and V by 1 base; bases with no gene match: 5. CDR1 and CDR2 (germline): SGHRS, YFSETQ. The CDR3 runs to 17 residues. The CDR3 loop is CASSLRTSGDRTGELFF. Here the CDR3 DNA reads TGCGCCAGCAGCTTGAGGACTAGCGGGGATCGCACCGGGGAGCTGTTTTTT.

The genes are TRBV29-1 and TRBJ2-7; 10 positions agree with TRBD1. V was clipped by 6 bases and J by 4 bases; unmatched bases: 6. Germline CDR1 reads SQVTM; CDR2 reads ANQGSEA. The CDR3 totals 13 residues. CDR3 sequence reads: CSVRTGGAYEQYF. CDR3 nucleotides: TGCAGCGTCCGGACAGGGGGGGCGTACGAGCAGTACTTC.

This chain joins TRBV5-6 and TRBJ2-5; D is ambiguous. Germline CDR1 reads SGHDT; CDR2 reads YYEEEE. CDR3 length: 15 residues. V lost 0 bases and J lost 5, with 14 bases in between. The CDR3 coding sequence is TGTGCCAGCAGCTTGGCCGGGTCTCGCTGGGAGACCCAGTACTTC. Amino acid sequence: CASSLAGSRWETQYF.

The chain recombines TRBV6-1 with TRBJ2-7, with D maybe TRBD2 (6 bases). This CDR3 comprises 14 residues. Germline-derived CDR1 and CDR2 are MNHNS and SASEGT. V lost 6 bases and J lost 2, with 14 bases in between. CDR3 sequence: CASSYGGLTYEQYF. CDR3 nucleotide sequence: TGTGCCAGCAGCTACGGGGGTCTCACCTACGAGCAGTACTTC.

The J gene is TRBJ2-7, the V gene TRBV9, with 7 bases identical to TRBD2. The CDR3 is made up of 15 amino acids. In germline, CDR1 is SGDLS, CDR2 YYNGEE. V dropped 1 base and J dropped 3; count of bases not matched to a gene: 7. The CDR3 sequence: CASSVLDSGYYEQYF. The CDR3 region has the DNA TGTGCCAGCAGCGTATTGGATAGCGGGTACTACGAGCAGTACTTC.

The V and J genes are TRBV27 and TRBJ1-4, with D possibly TRBD1 on 5 matching bases. Germline values: CDR1 MNHEY, CDR2 SMNVEV (reference sequence). The CDR3 is 15 amino acids. Trimming took 5 bases from V and 0 from J, leaving 10 bases between them. This CDR3 is CASSPGAPTNEKLFF. The CDR3 bases are TGTGCCAGCAGTCCCGGGGCGCCAACTAATGAAAAACTGTTTTTT.

The CDR3 loop is CASSPTSGSSYEQYF. The CDR3 region has the DNA TGTGCCAGCAGCCCAACTAGCGGGAGTTCCTACGAGCAGTACTTC. This sequence joins TRBV9 and TRBJ2-7; the match to TRBD2 covers 11 bases. The germline V gene has CDR1 SGDLS and CDR2 YYNGEE. V shed 4 bases and J 1 base; nucleotides not matched to a gene: 4. The CDR3 runs to 15 residues.

The chain uses TRBV19 and TRBJ2-3, with D perhaps TRBD2 (6 bases). Trimming took off 4 bases at V and 2 bases at J, with 13 bases between the two ends. This CDR3 region has 15 residues. The germline gives CDR1 LNHDA, CDR2 SQIVND (reference sequence). In DNA, the CDR3 is TGTGCCAGTAGTACCCAGGACTACCTCACAGATACGCAGTATTTT. It specifies CASSTQDYLTDTQYF.

This clone was observed a single time. This chain connects TRBV9 to TRBJ2-3; possibly TRBD1 for D (6 bases). The CDR3 extends over 16 amino acids. V was trimmed by 3 bases and J by 3 bases, leaving 17 bases between them. Per the germline V gene, CDR1 is SGDLS and CDR2 is YYNGEE. CDR3 protein: CASSERGFTGTDTQYF. The CDR3 nucleotides read TGTGCCAGCAGCGAGCGTGGATTCACAGGGACAGATACGCAGTATTTT.

J is TRBJ2-5 and V is TRBV5-1, with 10 bases lining up with TRBD1. The ends lost 1 base at V and 5 bases at J; junction bases unmatched: 11. Per the germline V gene, CDR1 is SGHRS and CDR2 is YFSETQ. CDR3 length: 17 amino acids. Here the CDR3 reads CASSLKVGTGDLETQYF. The CDR3 DNA is TGCGCCAGCAGCTTGAAGGTCGGGACAGGGGACCTGGAGACCCAGTACTTC.